One and the same sample provided the 20 T cell receptor beta chains below, sequenced in a study of cytomegalovirus exposure and HLA in healthy donors. A multiplex PCR was run with 60 Vbeta primers and 13 Jbeta primers. TCRdb keeps only in-frame clones here, not all; method: immunoSEQ multiplex PCR. The sample holds 100,000 to 150,000 clones; around 72% are singletons and the top ten take around 4%. Sequencing was performed on PBMCs. The receptors stem from a man aged 25-40 years in good health and CMV-seronegative.

With respect to this clone: The same CDR3 is also encoded by other DNA sequences in this sample. The rearrangement links TRBV6-9 to TRBJ2-7; TRBD1 matches at 10 bases. The length of the CDR3 is 16 residues. Germline loops: CDR1 MNHGY, CDR2 SVAAGI. Trimming at V came to 5 bases and at J to 2 bases, leaving 9 bases not matched to a gene. DNA for the CDR3: TGTGCCAGCAGTCCCACCTCGGGACAGGGGCCCTACGAGCAGTACTTC. It is translated as CASSPTSGQGPYEQYF.

The chain carries TRBV9 and TRBJ2-3; TRBD2 matches at 7 bases. This CDR3 contains 16 residues. CDR1 SGDLS and CDR2 YYNGEE come from the germline V gene. V dropped 4 bases and J dropped 5; count of bases not matched to a gene: 13. In DNA, the CDR3 is TGTGCCAGCAGCCAAGACCGGGACTACCCCATAGATACGCAGTATTTT. This sequence encodes CASSQDRDYPIDTQYF. Based on the CDR3 plus reference TRBV9 and TRBJ2-3, the full variable domain is DSGVTQTPKHLITATGQRVTLRCSPRSGDLSVYWYQQSLDQGLQFLIQYYNGEERAKGNILERFSAQQFPDLHSELNLSSLELGDSALYFCASSQDRDYPIDTQYFGPGTRLTVL.

This chain links TRBV7-3 with TRBJ2-2, with D maybe TRBD1 (6 bases). Germline CDR1 and CDR2: SGHTA and FQGTGA. The length of the CDR3 is 15 residues. The germline V and J ends were trimmed by 3 bases and 5 bases, with 13 bases remaining between them. CDR3 coding DNA: TGTGCCAGCAGCTTTTTGCCAGGGGTAACCGGGGAGCTGTTTTTT. Residues: CASSFLPGVTGELFF. Full variable domain (missing parts from reference TRBV7-3 and TRBJ2-2): GAGVSQTPSNKVTEKGKYVELRCDPISGHTALYWYRQSLGQGPEFLIYFQGTGAADDSGLPNDRFFAVRPEGSVSTLKIQRTERGDSAVYLCASSFLPGVTGELFFGEGSRLTVL.

V gene TRBV27 combines with J gene TRBJ2-3; a possible D gene is TRBD1 (5 bases). The CDR3 totals 13 residues. V was shortened by 2 bases and J by 6 bases, with 9 bases between the two germline ends. Germline V lookup: CDR1 MNHEY, CDR2 SMNVEV (reference sequence). Written as DNA, the CDR3 is TGTGCCAGCAGTTTAAGGGGTCTGGATACGCAGTATTTT. Translation gives CASSLRGLDTQYF.

This chain connects TRBV6-1 to TRBJ1-4, with 8 bases aligning to TRBD1. Germline lookup yields CDR1 MNHNS and CDR2 SASEGT. This CDR3 is 15 amino acids long. Unmatched junction bases numbered 5, after V lost 5 bases and J lost 3 bases. CDR3 in amino acids: CASSSTGESNEKLFF. CDR3 DNA sequence: TGTGCCAGCAGTTCGACAGGGGAGTCTAATGAAAAACTGTTTTTT.

This chain connects TRBV7-3 to TRBJ1-2; D may be TRBD1 (6 bases). The CDR3 totals 13 residues. V lost 5 bases, J lost 7 bases, and 14 bases lay in between. Germline loops: CDR1 SGHTA, CDR2 FQGTGA. The CDR3 nucleotides are TGTGCCAGCAGCGTCGGGGGGCCGGGTGGCTACACCTTC. The encoded protein is CASSVGGPGGYTF. The variable domain in full, with the rest retrieved from reference TRBV7-3 and TRBJ1-2, is GAGVSQTPSNKVTEKGKYVELRCDPISGHTALYWYRQSLGQGPEFLIYFQGTGAADDSGLPNDRFFAVRPEGSVSTLKIQRTERGDSAVYLCASSVGGPGGYTFGSGTRLTVV.

V gene TRBV9 combines with J gene TRBJ1-4; the D is unclear. The V gene's germline CDR1 is SGDLS and CDR2 YYNGEE. The CDR3 length is 15 residues. The germline V and J ends were trimmed by 6 bases and 6 bases, with 18 bases remaining between them. CDR3 sequence reads: CASTQHGQMDEKLFF. The CDR3 DNA reads TGTGCCAGCACCCAGCATGGGCAGATGGATGAAAAACTGTTTTTT.

The gene calls are TRBV2 and TRBJ2-5, with a possible D match to TRBD2 (7 bases). CDR3 length equals 14 residues. CDR1 and CDR2 (germline): SNHLY, FYNNEI. The V end was cut by 7 bases, the J end by 4 bases, with 16 bases between. CDR3 nucleotides: TGTGCCAGCAAATCCCTCGGGGGGCCAGAGACCCAGTACTTC. It translates to CASKSLGGPETQYF.

Note on this clone: Other DNA sequences within the sample encode an identical CDR3. The CDR3 is CASSPSSYEQYF. DNA of the CDR3: TGTGCCAGCTCCCCTAGCTCCTACGAGCAGTACTTC. The chain employs TRBV18 and TRBJ2-7; no clear D. V dropped 6 bases and J dropped 0 bases, with 6 bases sitting between them. Germline loops: CDR1 KGHSH, CDR2 LQKENI. The CDR3 covers 12 residues. Full variable domain (outside the CDR3, taken from reference TRBV18 and TRBJ2-7): NAGVMQNPRHLVRRRGQEARLRCSPMKGHSHVYWYRQLPEEGLKFMVYLQKENIIDESGMPKERFSAEFPKEGPSILRIQQVVRGDSAAYFCASSPSSYEQYFGPGTRLTVT.

As DNA, the CDR3 is TGTGCCAGCAGTATTTGGGACACCAATCAGAACACTGAAGCTTTCTTT. Translating it yields CASSIWDTNQNTEAFF. The J gene is TRBJ1-1, the V gene TRBV28, with D maybe TRBD1 (6 bases). Germline V gives CDR1 MDHEN, CDR2 SYDVKM. V lost 5 bases, J lost 1 base, and 17 bases lay in between. There are 16 residues in the CDR3. The full variable domain, its missing parts supplied by reference TRBV28 and TRBJ1-1, is DVKVTQSSRYLVKRTGEKVFLECVQDMDHENMFWYRQDPGLGLRLIYFSYDVKMKEKGDIPEGYSVSREKKERFSLILESASTNQTSMYLCASSIWDTNQNTEAFFGQGTRLTVV.

This chain links TRBV19 with TRBJ1-5; tentatively, D is TRBD1 (6 bases). The CDR3 totals 17 residues. Germline CDR1 and CDR2: LNHDA and SQIVND (reference sequence). Trimming removed 5 bases from V and 0 bases from J, with 17 bases in between. This chain's CDR3 is CASSPFGQSYSNQPQHF. The CDR3 coding sequence is TGTGCCAGTAGTCCCTTCGGACAGTCGTATAGCAATCAGCCCCAGCATTTT.

The J gene is TRBJ1-2, the V gene TRBV5-1; D is perhaps TRBD1 (5 bases). Trimming pared 3 bases from V and 0 bases from J, leaving 9 bases between. Germline V gene data show CDR1 as SGHRS and CDR2 as YFSETQ. The CDR3 contains 14 residues. The DNA for the CDR3 is TGCGCCAGCAGCTCGACAGTCACTAACTATGGCTACACCTTC. It specifies CASSSTVTNYGYTF.

The V call is TRBV7-2, the J call TRBJ2-4, with D tentatively TRBD1 (5 bases). Germline values: CDR1 SGHTA, CDR2 FQGNSA. Trimming took 1 base from V and 7 from J, leaving 14 bases between them. The CDR3 is 15 residues long. The CDR3 protein is CASSLEAGQRNIQYF. In DNA, the CDR3 is TGTGCCAGCAGCTTAGAGGCAGGGCAAAGGAACATTCAGTACTTC.

This rearrangement joins TRBV21-1 to TRBJ2-3; the tabulated D call, TRBD1, remains unverified against the DNA. TRBV21-1 constitutes a pseudogene. This CDR3 contains 13 residues. The CDR3 coding sequence is TGTGCCAGCAGCCGGCAGGGTACAGATACGCAGTATTTT. This translates into CASSRQGTDTQYF.

The chain couples TRBV6-5 to TRBJ1-2; D gene uncertain. The CDR3 contains 13 residues. The germline gives CDR1 MNHEY, CDR2 SVGAGI. Trimming cost V 2 bases and J 10 bases, with 14 bases left between them. The CDR3: CASSYTDNVDYTF. The DNA for the CDR3 is TGTGCCAGCAGTTACACAGACAACGTCGACTACACCTTC.

The table lists this clone with a few counts. The gene calls are TRBV7-9 and TRBJ1-1; TRBD1 agrees at 8 bases. The CDR3 sequence is 12 residues long. From germline, CDR1 is SEHNR and CDR2 FQNEAQ (reference sequence). With V trimmed by 5 bases and J by 6 bases, 2 bases remained unmatched. CDR3 sequence (DNA): TGTGCCAGCAGCGTGGACAGGGCTGAAGCTTTCTTT. This translates into CASSVDRAEAFF.

This clone occurred a few times. The chain is built from TRBV7-2 and TRBJ2-5; D not certain. Trimming pared 0 bases from V and 5 bases from J, leaving 7 bases between. This CDR3 region has 13 residues. Germline CDR1 and CDR2: SGHTA and FQGNSA. For the CDR3, the DNA is TGTGCCAGCAGCTTAGCCCCCGGGGAGACCCAGTACTTC. Its protein product is CASSLAPGETQYF.

This chain connects TRBV4-1 to TRBJ1-1; perhaps TRBD1 as D (6 bases). V lost 2 bases to trimming and J lost 1 base, with 17 bases between them. Germline CDR1 is MGHRA and CDR2 is YSYEKL. This CDR3 has 17 residues. In DNA, the CDR3 is TGCGCCAGCAGCCAACTACGGGGGGCGGAAAGGAACACTGAAGCTTTCTTT. This translates into CASSQLRGAERNTEAFF.

This clone came up a few times. The CDR3 sequence: CASSSFGTGNNYGYTF. The CDR3 DNA reads as TGTGCCAGCAGTTCCTTTGGGACAGGGAACAACTATGGCTACACCTTC. The V call is TRBV2, the J call TRBJ1-2; the match to TRBD1 covers 9 bases. Losses at the gene ends were 5 bases for V and 2 bases for J; bases not matched to a gene: 9. CDR1 and CDR2 from the germline V gene are SNHLY and FYNNEI. The CDR3 consists of 16 residues.

The chain couples TRBV7-8 to TRBJ2-1; 15 nucleotides line up with TRBD2. In germline, CDR1 is SGHVS, CDR2 FQNEAQ. The CDR3 spans 17 residues. V was clipped by 6 bases and J by 0 bases; unmatched bases: 3. The CDR3 coding sequence is TGTGCCAGCAGGGGACTAGCGGGGGGTTACTCCTACAATGAGCAGTTCTTC. It encodes CASRGLAGGYSYNEQFF.